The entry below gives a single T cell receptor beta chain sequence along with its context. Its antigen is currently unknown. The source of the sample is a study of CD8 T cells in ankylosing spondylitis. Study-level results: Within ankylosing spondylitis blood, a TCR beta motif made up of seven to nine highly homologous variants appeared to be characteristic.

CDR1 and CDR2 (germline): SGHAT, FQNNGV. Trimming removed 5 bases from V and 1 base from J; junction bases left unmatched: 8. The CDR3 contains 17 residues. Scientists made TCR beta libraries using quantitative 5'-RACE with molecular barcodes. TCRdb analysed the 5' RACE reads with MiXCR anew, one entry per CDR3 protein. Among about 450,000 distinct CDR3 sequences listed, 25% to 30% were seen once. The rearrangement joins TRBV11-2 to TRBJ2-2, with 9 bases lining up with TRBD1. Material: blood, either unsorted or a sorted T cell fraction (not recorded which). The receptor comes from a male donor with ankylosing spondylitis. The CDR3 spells CASSPQGQGKNTGELFF. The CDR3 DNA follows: TGTGCCAGCAGCCCTCAGGGACAGGGAAAGAACACCGGGGAGCTGTTTTTT.